The rows below give T cell receptor beta chains drawn from one sample of a study of naive and memory T cell subsets. TCRdb re-called the 5' RACE reads with MiXCR, one entry per CDR3 protein. The sample yields approximately 32,000 distinct CDR3 sequences, roughly 17% seen once. Every receptor here comes from a female donor in good health. The CDR3 runs from the conserved cysteine through the conserved F or W. D genes are given only for firm matches. Clone size is shown for a subset of rows, as once, few, many or a class of expanded clone.

len: 13; v_gene: TRBV12-3/TRBV12-4; j_gene: TRBJ1-2; abundance: -; d_gene: TRBD1; CDR3nt: TGTGCCAGCAGGGGGACAGGGGACTTCGGCTACACCTTC; CDR3aa: CASRGTGDFGYTF
len: 15; v_gene: TRBV20-1; j_gene: TRBJ2-1; abundance: many; d_gene: -; CDR3nt: TGCAGTGCTATACCCGACCCTTTACGTAGCAATGAGCAGTTCTTC; CDR3aa: CSAIPDPLRSNEQFF
len: 15; v_gene: TRBV7-2; j_gene: TRBJ1-5; abundance: many; d_gene: -; CDR3nt: TGTGCCAGCAGTCCCGGTGTTGGACTGAATCAGCCCCAGCATTTT; CDR3aa: CASSPGVGLNQPQHF
len: 15; v_gene: TRBV5-6; j_gene: TRBJ2-4; abundance: -; d_gene: TRBD1; CDR3nt: TGTGCCAGCAGCTTTAGAGACAGGGACGGGAACATTCAGTACTTC; CDR3aa: CASSFRDRDGNIQYF
len: 14; v_gene: TRBV20-1; j_gene: TRBJ2-7; abundance: many; d_gene: -; CDR3nt: TGCAGTGCTAGAGGTCGGGTAGCGATTTACGAGCAGTACTTC; CDR3aa: CSARGRVAIYEQYF
len: 12; v_gene: TRBV29-1; j_gene: TRBJ1-1; abundance: medium-sized; d_gene: -; CDR3nt: TGCAGCGCTGAACCATCGGGGACTGAAGCTTTCTTT; CDR3aa: CSAEPSGTEAFF
len: 13; v_gene: TRBV5-1; j_gene: TRBJ2-2; abundance: -; d_gene: -; CDR3nt: TGCGCCAGCAGGGGTGAGGGCACCGGGGAGCTGTTTTTT; CDR3aa: CASRGEGTGELFF
len: 16; v_gene: TRBV5-1; j_gene: TRBJ2-5; abundance: many; d_gene: -; CDR3nt: TGCGCCAGCAGCTTGGGTAGCGGATCCTTCCAAGAGACCCAGTACTTC; CDR3aa: CASSLGSGSFQETQYF
len: 14; v_gene: TRBV20-1; j_gene: TRBJ1-2; abundance: many; d_gene: -; CDR3nt: TGCAGTGCTAGAGGCAGAGACTTTAACTATGGCTACACCTTC; CDR3aa: CSARGRDFNYGYTF
len: 14; v_gene: TRBV7-2; j_gene: TRBJ2-2; abundance: -; d_gene: -; CDR3nt: TGTGCCAGCAGCGACACTCTAGCAACCGGGGAGCTGTTTTTT; CDR3aa: CASSDTLATGELFF
len: 18; v_gene: TRBV15; j_gene: TRBJ1-2; abundance: many; d_gene: -; CDR3nt: TGTGCCACCAGCAGTGGGTCGAGACGACCGGACCAGCCCTCTGGCTACACCTTC; CDR3aa: CATSSGSRRPDQPSGYTF
len: 15; v_gene: TRBV20-1; j_gene: TRBJ2-4; abundance: -; d_gene: -; CDR3nt: TGCAGTGCTAGTCTCGCGGGTTCGGCCAAAAACATTCAGTACTTC; CDR3aa: CSASLAGSAKNIQYF
len: 16; v_gene: TRBV20-1; j_gene: TRBJ2-3; abundance: many; d_gene: -; CDR3nt: TGCAGTGCTAGTCCCTTTGGGCGACCTAGCACAGATACGCAGTATTTT; CDR3aa: CSASPFGRPSTDTQYF
len: 12; v_gene: TRBV20-1; j_gene: TRBJ1-1; abundance: many; d_gene: -; CDR3nt: TGCAGTGCTAGGGGGGGGGGCACTGAAGCTTTCTTT; CDR3aa: CSARGGGTEAFF
len: 15; v_gene: TRBV5-5; j_gene: TRBJ2-1; abundance: many; d_gene: -; CDR3nt: TGTGCCAGCAGCTTGTCCCATGGTGTATACAATGAGCAGTTCTTC; CDR3aa: CASSLSHGVYNEQFF
len: 13; v_gene: TRBV20-1; j_gene: TRBJ1-1; abundance: many; d_gene: -; CDR3nt: TGCAGTGGACGGACAAGGGGCCGCGCTGAAGCTTTCTTT; CDR3aa: CSGRTRGRAEAFF
len: 15; v_gene: TRBV10-2; j_gene: TRBJ1-5; abundance: medium-sized; d_gene: TRBD1; CDR3nt: TGCGCCAGCAGCGGGGACGGGGCAGGGGGTCAGCCCCAGCATTTT; CDR3aa: CASSGDGAGGQPQHF
len: 14; v_gene: TRBV6-2/TRBV6-3; j_gene: TRBJ2-7; abundance: -; d_gene: TRBD2; CDR3nt: TGTGCCAGTTCCATGGCGGGAGGGATTCCCGAGCAGTACTTC; CDR3aa: CASSMAGGIPEQYF
len: 15; v_gene: TRBV12-3/TRBV12-4; j_gene: TRBJ2-7; abundance: few; d_gene: -; CDR3nt: TGTGCCAGCAGCCAAGGGCAGCTCCCTTCCTACGAGCAGTACTTC; CDR3aa: CASSQGQLPSYEQYF
len: 12; v_gene: TRBV6-5; j_gene: TRBJ2-1; abundance: few; d_gene: -; CDR3nt: TGTGCCAGCAGTTATTTCGATGGGGAGCAGTTCTTC; CDR3aa: CASSYFDGEQFF
len: 15; v_gene: TRBV7-2; j_gene: TRBJ2-1; abundance: medium-sized; d_gene: -; CDR3nt: TGTGCCAGCAGCTTTAAGACAGATACCTACAATGAGCAGTTCTTC; CDR3aa: CASSFKTDTYNEQFF
len: 18; v_gene: TRBV20-1; j_gene: TRBJ2-3; abundance: -; d_gene: TRBD2; CDR3nt: TGCAGTGCTAGAAGAATCCGGGGGGGGATAGTAAGCACAGATACGCAGTATTTT; CDR3aa: CSARRIRGGIVSTDTQYF
len: 16; v_gene: TRBV7-3; j_gene: TRBJ2-2; abundance: -; d_gene: TRBD1; CDR3nt: TGTGCCAGCAGTATGGGACCTCGACAGGGCGGCGGGGAGCTGTTTTTT; CDR3aa: CASSMGPRQGGGELFF
len: 13; v_gene: TRBV29-1; j_gene: TRBJ1-5; abundance: few; d_gene: TRBD1; CDR3nt: TGCAGCGCAGAGACAGGGGGCGGACAGCCCCAGCATTTT; CDR3aa: CSAETGGGQPQHF
len: 14; v_gene: TRBV6-5; j_gene: TRBJ2-7; abundance: many; d_gene: TRBD1; CDR3nt: TGTGCCAGCAGTGGGACAGGGTTCCTCTACGAGCAGTACTTC; CDR3aa: CASSGTGFLYEQYF
len: 17; v_gene: TRBV10-3; j_gene: TRBJ2-2; abundance: -; d_gene: -; CDR3nt: TGTGCCATCAGTGAGTCCGTGAGGGGCGCAGGCACCGGGGAGCTGTTTTTT; CDR3aa: CAISESVRGAGTGELFF
len: 12; v_gene: TRBV20-1; j_gene: TRBJ2-3; abundance: -; d_gene: -; CDR3nt: TGCAGTGCTAGCGGAGTGGGGGATACGCAGTATTTT; CDR3aa: CSASGVGDTQYF
len: 15; v_gene: TRBV28; j_gene: TRBJ2-7; abundance: -; d_gene: TRBD1; CDR3nt: TGTGCCAGCAGTTCGGGACAGGGGTTCTCCGACGAGCAGTACTTC; CDR3aa: CASSSGQGFSDEQYF
len: 15; v_gene: TRBV7-2; j_gene: TRBJ2-7; abundance: few; d_gene: -; CDR3nt: TGTGCCAGCAGCTTAGCTGGGGCAGTATCCTACGAGCAGTACTTC; CDR3aa: CASSLAGAVSYEQYF
len: 16; v_gene: TRBV4-1; j_gene: TRBJ1-4; abundance: medium-sized; d_gene: TRBD1; CDR3nt: TGCGCCAGCAGCCAGCAGGGGACAGGGGCAGATGAAAAACTGTTTTTT; CDR3aa: CASSQQGTGADEKLFF
len: 14; v_gene: TRBV29-1; j_gene: TRBJ1-1; abundance: many; d_gene: -; CDR3nt: TGCAGCGTTGTAAAACAGAGGGGGAACACTGAAGCTTTCTTT; CDR3aa: CSVVKQRGNTEAFF